This T cell receptor beta chain originates from a study of graft-versus-host responses after intestinal transplantation. On the study more broadly: Anti-thymocyte globulin induction was given to all recipients, followed by tacrolimus and steroids for around three years.

The CDR3 has 14 residues. Germline V CDR1 and CDR2: MDHEN, SYDVKM. Trimming left V 2 bases short and J 5 bases short, with 12 bases between. As concerns this clone: Its antigen is undetermined.

Findings and caveats of the study: GvH clones surfaced in recipient marrow, some emerging earlier in ileum or blood.

Repertoires were generated with immunoSEQ multiplex PCR, while TCRdb's copy carries only in-frame clones and drops some. The table records 120,000 or so clones, just under 95% of them present only once. Source: unstimulated CD8+ T cells sorted from spleen or lymph node cells, taken before intestinal transplant. This sequence was found in a human donor who received an intestinal transplant. This chain connects TRBV28 to TRBJ1-1; tentative D call: TRBD1 (6 bases). The CDR3 reads CASSLELGQTEAFF. Written as DNA, the CDR3 is TGTGCCAGCAGTTTAGAGTTAGGACAGACTGAAGCTTTCTTT.